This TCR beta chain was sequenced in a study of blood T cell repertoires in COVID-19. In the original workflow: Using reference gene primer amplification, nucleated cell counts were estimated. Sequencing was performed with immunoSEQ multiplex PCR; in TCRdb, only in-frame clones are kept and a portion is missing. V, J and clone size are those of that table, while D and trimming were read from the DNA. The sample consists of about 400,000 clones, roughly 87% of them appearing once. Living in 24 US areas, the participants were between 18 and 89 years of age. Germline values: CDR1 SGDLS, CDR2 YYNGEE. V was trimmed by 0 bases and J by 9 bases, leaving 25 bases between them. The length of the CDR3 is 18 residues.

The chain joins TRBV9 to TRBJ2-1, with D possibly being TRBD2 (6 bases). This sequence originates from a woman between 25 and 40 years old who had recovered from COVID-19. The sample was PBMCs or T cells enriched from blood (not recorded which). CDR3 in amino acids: CASSVGLEGTLQITEQFF. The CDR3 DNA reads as TGTGCCAGCAGCGTAGGATTGGAGGGGACCCTCCAGATAACTGAGCAGTTCTTC.